The 17 T cell receptor beta chains presented below share a single source sample, sequenced in a study of cytomegalovirus exposure and HLA in healthy donors. In the PCR, 60 Vbeta and 13 Jbeta primers were used. TCRdb's copy holds only in-frame clones and misses some; the assay was immunoSEQ multiplex PCR. This sample's table reports roughly 75,000 clones. Material for sequencing was PBMCs. These TCRs come from a man aged 35 to 55 in good health and CMV-seronegative.

The chain couples TRBV13 to TRBJ2-3; 9 nucleotides agree with TRBD2. Germline lookup yields CDR1 PRHDT and CDR2 FYEKMQ (reference sequence). The CDR3 is 18 amino acids. J was trimmed by 0 bases and V by 5 bases; bases with no gene match: 12. Written as DNA, the CDR3 is TGTGCCAGCAGCCAATTCGGTAGCGGGGGTACTAGCACAGATACGCAGTATTTT. It translates to CASSQFGSGGTSTDTQYF. Complete variable domain (other parts from reference TRBV13 and TRBJ2-3): AAGVIQSPRHLIKEKRETATLKCYPIPRHDTVYWYQQGPGQDPQFLISFYEKMQSDKGSIPDRFSAQQFSDYHSELNMSSLELGDSALYFCASSQFGSGGTSTDTQYFGPGTRLTVL.

The CDR3 DNA sequence: TGTGCCAGCAGCCGAATGACTAGCGGGACGACAGATACGCAGTATTTT. Amino acid sequence: CASSRMTSGTTDTQYF. The chain combines TRBV5-4 with TRBJ2-3; TRBD2 agrees at 11 bases. Unmatched junction bases numbered 7, after V lost 4 bases and J lost 3 bases. Germline assignment: CDR1 SGHNT and CDR2 YYREEE (reference sequence). The CDR3 covers 16 residues.

The V call is TRBV4-1, the J call TRBJ1-2; weak D call: TRBD1 (6 bases). Germline V lookup: CDR1 MGHRA, CDR2 YSYEKL. Trimming took 2 bases from V and 5 from J, leaving 9 bases between them. There are 13 residues in the CDR3. CDR3 DNA: TGCGCCAGCAGCCAATCCGGGACATATGGCTACACCTTC. It encodes CASSQSGTYGYTF.

The J gene is TRBJ2-2, the V gene TRBV10-3, with TRBD2 identical over 12 bases. The CDR3 loop spans 18 amino acids. The V gene's germline CDR1 is ENHRY and CDR2 SYGVKD. The V and J ends lost 6 bases and 5 bases, in that order; junction bases with no gene match: 13. CDR3 nucleotides: TGTGCCATCAGAAGACTAGCGGGAGTGGGAAGGAGGACCGGGGAGCTGTTTTTT. This translates into CAIRRLAGVGRRTGELFF.

The CDR3, as DNA: TGTGCCAGCAGTGAAGACGCAGGGTTAAACACTGAAGCTTTCTTT. Translating gives CASSEDAGLNTEAFF. This chain connects TRBV2 to TRBJ1-1; tentatively, D is TRBD1 (5 bases). The V gene lost 1 base and the J gene lost 2 bases, with 11 bases spanning the gap. Germline V lookup: CDR1 SNHLY, CDR2 FYNNEI. The CDR3 runs 15 residues.

The J gene is TRBJ1-4, the V gene TRBV7-2; D call uncertain. The V gene's germline CDR1 is SGHTA and CDR2 FQGNSA. Trimming removed 5 bases at V and 7 bases at J, with 14 bases between. The CDR3 is made up of 14 amino acids. This chain's CDR3 is CASSPGSGGEKLFF. In nucleotides, the CDR3 is TGTGCCAGCAGCCCCGGGTCAGGAGGTGAAAAACTGTTTTTT. Complete variable domain (other parts from reference TRBV7-2 and TRBJ1-4): GAGVSQSPSNKVTEKGKDVELRCDPISGHTALYWYRQSLGQGLEFLIYFQGNSAPDKSGLPSDRFSAERTGGSVSTLTIQRTQQEDSAVYLCASSPGSGGEKLFFGSGTQLSVL.

This rearrangement joins TRBV9 to TRBJ2-1, with 7 bases fitting TRBD2. This CDR3 is 15 amino acids long. The germline CDR1 and CDR2 sequences are SGDLS and YYNGEE. With V trimmed by 4 bases and J by 6 bases, 10 bases remained unmatched. The chain's CDR3 is CASSWSGVLGNEQFF. DNA of the CDR3: TGTGCCAGCAGCTGGAGCGGGGTACTTGGCAATGAGCAGTTCTTC.

A note on this clone: This sample also contains other DNA sequences that code for the same CDR3. This chain joins TRBV7-2 and TRBJ2-2, with D maybe TRBD2 (7 bases). CDR1 and CDR2 from the germline V gene are SGHTA and FQGNSA. The CDR3 consists of 15 residues. The V end was cut by 3 bases, the J end by 2 bases, with 10 bases between. CDR3 nucleotides: TGTGCCAGCAGCTTGGGAGGGGGAAACACCGGGGAGCTGTTTTTT. Translated: CASSLGGGNTGELFF.

This chain connects TRBV7-9 to TRBJ2-3; TRBD2 agrees at 8 bases. Germline assignment: CDR1 SEHNR and CDR2 FQNEAQ (reference sequence). After removal of 3 bases from V and 3 bases from J, the junction contained 5 bases not matched to a gene. The CDR3 spans 15 residues. The CDR3 bases are TGTGCCAGCAGCTTGAGCGGGAGTAGAACAGATACGCAGTATTTT. This codes for CASSLSGSRTDTQYF. The full variable domain, with the rest looked up from reference TRBV7-9 and TRBJ2-3, is DTGVSQNPRHKITKRGQNVTFRCDPISEHNRLYWYRQTLGQGPEFLTYFQNEAQLEKSRLLSDRFSAERPKGSFSTLEIQRTEQGDSAMYLCASSLSGSRTDTQYFGPGTRLTVL.

The V and J genes are TRBV9 and TRBJ2-2; possibly TRBD2 for D (6 bases). The length of the CDR3 is 18 residues. The V end was cut by 4 bases, the J end by 0 bases, with 19 bases between. Per the germline V gene, CDR1 is SGDLS and CDR2 is YYNGEE. The CDR3 region has the DNA TGTGCCAGCAGCAAAAGAAACCCCGGGGGAACGAACACCGGGGAGCTGTTTTTT. It encodes CASSKRNPGGTNTGELFF.

This chain links TRBV4-1 with TRBJ2-2, with a weak D call TRBD2 (6 bases). This CDR3 is built from 14 residues. Germline V gene sequence: CDR1 MGHRA, CDR2 YSYEKL. V lost 1 base and J lost 8, with 11 bases in between. CDR3 in amino acids: CASSQARGLGELFF. The CDR3 bases are TGCGCCAGCAGCCAAGCACGGGGGTTGGGGGAGCTGTTTTTT.

The rearrangement links TRBV7-9 to TRBJ2-3; maybe TRBD2 (7 bases). The CDR3 is 16 residues long. V lost 5 bases and J lost 0, with 15 bases in between. The germline V gene encodes CDR1 SEHNR and CDR2 FQNEAQ (reference sequence). This CDR3 reads CASSPWGGSSTDTQYF. DNA for the CDR3: TGTGCCAGCAGCCCCTGGGGGGGCTCTAGCACAGATACGCAGTATTTT.

The gene calls are TRBV5-8 and TRBJ2-3, with 11 bases that match TRBD2. Germline loops: CDR1 SGHTS, CDR2 YDEGEE. The CDR3 is 16 amino acids. V gave up 4 bases and J gave up 0 bases; unmatched junction bases: 4. This chain's CDR3 is CASSPGTSGSTDTQYF. DNA of the CDR3: TGTGCCAGCAGCCCTGGGACTAGCGGTAGCACAGATACGCAGTATTTT.

This chain joins TRBV6-5 and TRBJ1-2; D is unresolved. V shed 0 bases and J shed 4 bases, with 9 bases lying between them. Germline CDR1 and CDR2: MNHEY and SVGAGI. This CDR3 is built from 14 residues. The CDR3 region has the DNA TGTGCCAGCAGTTACTCGAGGCAAACCTATGGCTACACCTTC. Translated, it gives CASSYSRQTYGYTF.

CDR3 in DNA: TGTGCCATCAGTGATACTAGCGGGGTCCCTTTCTTC. This translates into CAISDTSGVPFF. This rearrangement joins TRBV10-3 to TRBJ2-1; the match to TRBD2 covers 10 bases. The germline V gene encodes CDR1 ENHRY and CDR2 SYGVKD. The CDR3 length is 12 residues. Unmatched junction bases numbered 6, after V lost 3 bases and J lost 16 bases.

V and J are TRBV4-3 and TRBJ2-7; 8 nucleotides agree with TRBD1. The CDR3 runs 16 residues. Germline lookup yields CDR1 LGHNA and CDR2 YSLEER. Losses at the gene ends were 1 base for V and 5 bases for J; bases not matched to a gene: 10. The CDR3 loop reads CASSQVGGTGNDEQYF. For the CDR3, the DNA is TGCGCCAGCAGCCAAGTAGGTGGGACAGGCAATGACGAGCAGTACTTC.

The chain recombines TRBV11-3 with TRBJ2-1; 7 nucleotides match TRBD2. With 2 bases clipped from V and 9 bases from J, the junction kept 4 bases outside the gene matches. The CDR3 is made up of 13 amino acids. From germline, CDR1 is SGHNT and CDR2 YENEEA. The CDR3 nucleotides read TGTGCCAGCAGCTTAAGTTCGGGGGGTGAGCAGTTCTTC. This codes for CASSLSSGGEQFF.